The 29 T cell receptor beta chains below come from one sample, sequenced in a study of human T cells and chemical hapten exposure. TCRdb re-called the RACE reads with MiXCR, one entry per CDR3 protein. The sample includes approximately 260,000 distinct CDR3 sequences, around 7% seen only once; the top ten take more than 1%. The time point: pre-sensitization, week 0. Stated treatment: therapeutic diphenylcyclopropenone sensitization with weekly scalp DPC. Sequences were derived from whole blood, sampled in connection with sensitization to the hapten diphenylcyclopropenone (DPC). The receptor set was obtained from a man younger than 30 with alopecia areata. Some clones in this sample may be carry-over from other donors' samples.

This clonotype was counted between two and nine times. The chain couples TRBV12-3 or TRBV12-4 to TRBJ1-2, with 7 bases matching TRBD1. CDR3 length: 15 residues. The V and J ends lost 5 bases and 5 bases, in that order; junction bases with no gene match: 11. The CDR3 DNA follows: TGTGCCAGCAGTCCTCGGAGGCAGGGGGGTTATGGCTACACCTTC. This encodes CASSPRRQGGYGYTF.

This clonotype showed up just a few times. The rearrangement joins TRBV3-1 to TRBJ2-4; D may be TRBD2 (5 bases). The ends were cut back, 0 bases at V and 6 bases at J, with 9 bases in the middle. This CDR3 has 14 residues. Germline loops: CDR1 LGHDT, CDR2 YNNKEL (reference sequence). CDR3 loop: CASSQEAGGNIQYF. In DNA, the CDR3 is TGTGCCAGCAGCCAAGAAGCAGGAGGAAACATTCAGTACTTC.

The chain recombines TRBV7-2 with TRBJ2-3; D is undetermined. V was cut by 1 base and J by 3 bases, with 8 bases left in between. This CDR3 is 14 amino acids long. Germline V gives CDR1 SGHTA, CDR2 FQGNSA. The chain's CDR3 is CASSLGGWTDTQYF. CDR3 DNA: TGTGCCAGCAGCTTAGGGGGTTGGACAGATACGCAGTATTTT.

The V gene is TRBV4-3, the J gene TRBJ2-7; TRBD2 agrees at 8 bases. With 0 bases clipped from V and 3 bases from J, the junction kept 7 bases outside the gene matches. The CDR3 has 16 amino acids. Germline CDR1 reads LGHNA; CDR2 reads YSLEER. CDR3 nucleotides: TGCGCCAGCAGCCAAGATTTCGCTAGCGGGTACTACGAGCAGTACTTC. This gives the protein CASSQDFASGYYEQYF.

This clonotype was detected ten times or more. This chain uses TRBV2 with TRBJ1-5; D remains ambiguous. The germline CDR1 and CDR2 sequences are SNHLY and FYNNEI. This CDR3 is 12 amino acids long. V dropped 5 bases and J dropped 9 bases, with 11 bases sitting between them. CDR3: CASSLPPTPQHF. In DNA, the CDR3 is TGTGCCAGCAGTCTGCCTCCGACGCCCCAGCATTTT.

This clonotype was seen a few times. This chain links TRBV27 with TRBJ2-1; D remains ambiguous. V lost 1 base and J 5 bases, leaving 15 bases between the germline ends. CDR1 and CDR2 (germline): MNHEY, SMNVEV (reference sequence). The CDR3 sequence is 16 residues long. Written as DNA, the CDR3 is TGTGCCAGCAGTTTATTGGGCAGGAGTCAACACAATGAGCAGTTCTTC. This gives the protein CASSLLGRSQHNEQFF.

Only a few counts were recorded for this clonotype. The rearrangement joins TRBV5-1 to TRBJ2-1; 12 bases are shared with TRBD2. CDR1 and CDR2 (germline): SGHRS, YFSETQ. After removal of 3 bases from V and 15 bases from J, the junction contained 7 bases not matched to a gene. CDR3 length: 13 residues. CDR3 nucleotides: TGCGCCAGCAGCTCCGCTAGCGGGGGGGATCGGTTCTTC. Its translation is CASSSASGGDRFF.

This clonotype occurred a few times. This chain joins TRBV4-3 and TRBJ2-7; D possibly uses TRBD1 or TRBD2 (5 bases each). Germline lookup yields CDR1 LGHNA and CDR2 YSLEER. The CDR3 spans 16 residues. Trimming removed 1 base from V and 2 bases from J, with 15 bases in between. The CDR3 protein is CASSQAVRGKPYEQYF. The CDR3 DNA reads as TGCGCCAGCAGCCAAGCCGTCCGGGGCAAACCCTACGAGCAGTACTTC.

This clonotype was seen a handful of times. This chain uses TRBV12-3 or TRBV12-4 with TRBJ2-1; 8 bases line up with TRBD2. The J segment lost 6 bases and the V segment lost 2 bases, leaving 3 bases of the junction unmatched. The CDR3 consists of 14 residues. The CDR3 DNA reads TGTGCCAGCAGTTTACCTGGGACTAGCAATGAGCAGTTCTTC. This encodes CASSLPGTSNEQFF.

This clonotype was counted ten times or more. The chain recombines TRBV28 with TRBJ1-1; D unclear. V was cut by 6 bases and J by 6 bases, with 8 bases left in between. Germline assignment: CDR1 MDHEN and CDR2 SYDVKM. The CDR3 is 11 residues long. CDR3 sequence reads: CASRLNAEAFF. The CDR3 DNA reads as TGTGCCAGCAGACTAAACGCTGAAGCTTTCTTT.

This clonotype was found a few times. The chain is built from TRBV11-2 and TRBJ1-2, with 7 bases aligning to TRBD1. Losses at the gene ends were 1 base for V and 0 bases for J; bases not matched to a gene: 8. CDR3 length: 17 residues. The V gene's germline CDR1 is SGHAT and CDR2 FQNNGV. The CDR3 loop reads CASSLAPGQVSNYGYTF. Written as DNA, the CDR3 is TGTGCCAGCAGCTTAGCCCCCGGACAGGTTTCTAACTATGGCTACACCTTC.

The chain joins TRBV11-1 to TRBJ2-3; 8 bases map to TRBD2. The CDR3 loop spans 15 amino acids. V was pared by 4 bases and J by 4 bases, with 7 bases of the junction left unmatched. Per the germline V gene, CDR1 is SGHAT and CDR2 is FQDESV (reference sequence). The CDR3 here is CASSWDGRGADTQYF. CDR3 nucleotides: TGTGCCAGCAGCTGGGACGGGAGGGGTGCAGATACGCAGTATTTT.

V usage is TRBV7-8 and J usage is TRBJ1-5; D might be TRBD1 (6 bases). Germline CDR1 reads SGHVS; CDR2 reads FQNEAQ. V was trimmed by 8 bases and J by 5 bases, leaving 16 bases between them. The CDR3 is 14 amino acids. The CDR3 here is CASGPLGGHQPQHF. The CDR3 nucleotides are TGTGCCAGCGGCCCGCTCGGGGGCCATCAGCCCCAGCATTTT.

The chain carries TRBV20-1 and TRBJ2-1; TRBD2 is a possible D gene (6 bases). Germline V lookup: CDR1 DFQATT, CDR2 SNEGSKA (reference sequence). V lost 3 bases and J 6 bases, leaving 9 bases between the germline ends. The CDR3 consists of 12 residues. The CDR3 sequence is CSASQGGNEQFF. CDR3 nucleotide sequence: TGCAGTGCTAGCCAGGGAGGCAATGAGCAGTTCTTC.

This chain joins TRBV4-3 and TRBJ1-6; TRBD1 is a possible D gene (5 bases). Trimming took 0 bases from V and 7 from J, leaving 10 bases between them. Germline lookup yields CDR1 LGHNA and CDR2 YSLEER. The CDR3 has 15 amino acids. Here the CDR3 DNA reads TGCGCCAGCAGCCAAGAACCAGGGAAGAATTCACCCCTCCACTTT. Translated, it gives CASSQEPGKNSPLHF.

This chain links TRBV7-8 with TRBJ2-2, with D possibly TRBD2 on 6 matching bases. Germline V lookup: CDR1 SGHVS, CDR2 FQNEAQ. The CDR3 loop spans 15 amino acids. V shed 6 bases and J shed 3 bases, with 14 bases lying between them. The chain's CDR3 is CASSPGGGYTGELFF. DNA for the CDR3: TGTGCCAGCAGTCCCGGGGGAGGCTACACCGGGGAGCTGTTTTTT.

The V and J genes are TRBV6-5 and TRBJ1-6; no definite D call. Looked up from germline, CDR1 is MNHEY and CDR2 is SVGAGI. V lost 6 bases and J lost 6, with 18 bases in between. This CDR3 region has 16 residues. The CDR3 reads CASSRTSGQANSPLHF. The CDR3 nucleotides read TGTGCCAGCAGCCGAACCTCTGGGCAGGCTAATTCACCCCTCCACTTT.

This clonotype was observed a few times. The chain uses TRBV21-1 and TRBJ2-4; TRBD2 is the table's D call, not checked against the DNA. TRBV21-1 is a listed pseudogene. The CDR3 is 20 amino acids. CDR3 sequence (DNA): TGTGCCAGCAGCAAAGCTCAACACGAGGGTGTGGGACTAGCCAAAAACATTCAGTACTTC. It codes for CASSKAQHEGVGLAKNIQYF.

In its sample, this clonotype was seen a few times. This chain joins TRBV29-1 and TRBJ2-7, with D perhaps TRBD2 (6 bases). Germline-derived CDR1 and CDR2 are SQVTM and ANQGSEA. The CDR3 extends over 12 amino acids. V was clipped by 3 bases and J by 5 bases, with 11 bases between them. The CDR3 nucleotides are TGCAGCGTTGACGGAGGGATGGACGAGCAGTACTTC. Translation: CSVDGGMDEQYF.

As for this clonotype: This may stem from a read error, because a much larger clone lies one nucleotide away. CDR3 sequence (DNA): TGCGCCAGCAGCCAAGATGGAGGGACAGTTGAAGCTTCCTTT. Translation: CASSQDGGTVEASF. The chain recombines TRBV4-3 with TRBJ1-1; 7 bases line up with TRBD1. Germline loops: CDR1 LGHNA, CDR2 YSLEER. The length of the CDR3 is 14 residues.

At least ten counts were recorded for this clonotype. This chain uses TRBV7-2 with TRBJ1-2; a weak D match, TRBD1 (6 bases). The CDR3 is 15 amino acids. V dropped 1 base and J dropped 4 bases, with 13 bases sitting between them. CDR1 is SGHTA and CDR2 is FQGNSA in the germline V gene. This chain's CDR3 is CASSLDRAGVYGYTF. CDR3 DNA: TGTGCCAGCAGCTTAGATAGGGCAGGGGTCTATGGCTACACCTTC. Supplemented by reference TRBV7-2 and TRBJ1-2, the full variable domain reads GAGVSQSPSNKVTEKGKDVELRCDPISGHTALYWYRQSLGQGLEFLIYFQGNSAPDKSGLPSDRFSAERTGGSVSTLTIQRTQQEDSAVYLCASSLDRAGVYGYTFGSGTRLTVV.

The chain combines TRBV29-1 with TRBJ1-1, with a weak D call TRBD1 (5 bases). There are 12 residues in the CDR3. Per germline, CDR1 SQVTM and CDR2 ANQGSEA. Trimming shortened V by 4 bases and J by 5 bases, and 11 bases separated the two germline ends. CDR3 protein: CSVVRGVTEAFF. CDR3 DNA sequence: TGCAGCGTTGTGAGGGGAGTGACTGAAGCTTTCTTT.

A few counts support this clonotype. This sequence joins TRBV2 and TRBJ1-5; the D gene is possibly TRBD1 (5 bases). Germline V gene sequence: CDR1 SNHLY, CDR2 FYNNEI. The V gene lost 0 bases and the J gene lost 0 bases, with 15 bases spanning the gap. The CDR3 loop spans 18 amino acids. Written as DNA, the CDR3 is TGTGCCAGCAGTGAAGCGACAGACTCCAAATATAGCAATCAGCCCCAGCATTTT. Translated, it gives CASSEATDSKYSNQPQHF.

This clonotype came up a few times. The CDR3 region is CASSTRDGNEAFF. The CDR3 DNA is TGTGCCAGCAGTACCCGGGACGGCAATGAAGCTTTCTTT. The J gene is TRBJ1-1, the V gene TRBV12-3 or TRBV12-4, with D maybe TRBD1 (5 bases). V lost 5 bases to trimming and J lost 7 bases, with 14 bases between them. This CDR3 has 13 residues.

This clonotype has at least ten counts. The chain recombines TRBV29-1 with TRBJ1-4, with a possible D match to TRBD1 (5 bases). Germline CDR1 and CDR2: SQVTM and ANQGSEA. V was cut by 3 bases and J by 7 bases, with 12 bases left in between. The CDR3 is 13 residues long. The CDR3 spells CSVDRVKGEKLFF. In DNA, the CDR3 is TGCAGCGTTGACAGGGTTAAGGGTGAAAAACTGTTTTTT.

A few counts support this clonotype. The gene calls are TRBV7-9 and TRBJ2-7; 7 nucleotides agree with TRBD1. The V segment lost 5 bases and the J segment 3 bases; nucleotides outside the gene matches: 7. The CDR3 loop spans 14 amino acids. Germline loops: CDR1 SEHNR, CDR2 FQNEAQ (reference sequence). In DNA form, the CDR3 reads TGTGCCAGCAGCCCTACAGGGGAATTCTACGAGCAGTACTTC. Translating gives CASSPTGEFYEQYF.

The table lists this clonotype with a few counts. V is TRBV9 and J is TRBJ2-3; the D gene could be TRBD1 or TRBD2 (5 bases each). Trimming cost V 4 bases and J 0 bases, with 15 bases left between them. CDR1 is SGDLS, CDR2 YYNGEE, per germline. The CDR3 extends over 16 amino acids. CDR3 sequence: CASSPRGRTSTDTQYF. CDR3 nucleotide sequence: TGTGCCAGCAGCCCCCGGGGACGGACTAGCACAGATACGCAGTATTTT.

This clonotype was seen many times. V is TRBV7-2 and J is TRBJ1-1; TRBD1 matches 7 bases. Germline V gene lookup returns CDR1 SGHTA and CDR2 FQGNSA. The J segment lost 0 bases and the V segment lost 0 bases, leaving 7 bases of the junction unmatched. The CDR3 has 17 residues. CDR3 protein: CASSLATGRHLNTEAFF. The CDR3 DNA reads TGTGCCAGCAGCTTAGCGACAGGGCGGCATTTGAACACTGAAGCTTTCTTT.

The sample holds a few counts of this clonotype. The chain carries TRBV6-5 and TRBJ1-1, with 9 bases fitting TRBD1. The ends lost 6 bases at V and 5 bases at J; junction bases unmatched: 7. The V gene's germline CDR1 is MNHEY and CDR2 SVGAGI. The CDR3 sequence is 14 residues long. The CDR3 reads CASSLQGAGTEAFF. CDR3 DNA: TGTGCCAGCAGCCTACAGGGGGCAGGGACTGAAGCTTTCTTT.